This record covers a single T cell receptor (beta chain). The data were obtained in a study of blood T cell repertoires in COVID-19. Assay: immunoSEQ multiplex PCR; the TCRdb copy retains only in-frame clones and omits some. This table has 300,000 to 350,000 clones, around four fifths appearing once. Germline V gene sequence: CDR1 WSHSY, CDR2 SAAADI. V shed 6 bases, J shed 7 bases, and the junction held 15 bases outside the gene matches. The CDR3 loop spans 16 amino acids. The gene calls are TRBV10-2 and TRBJ1-2; the match to TRBD1 covers 9 bases. The sequenced sample was peripheral blood. This clonotype was obtained from a man younger than 40 with active or convalescent COVID-19. The CDR3 is CASREGPGQGSAGYTF. CDR3 DNA sequence: TGCGCCAGCAGGGAAGGACCGGGACAGGGAAGTGCTGGCTACACCTTC.